This record concerns one T cell receptor beta chain sequence. The antigen is unknown. The entirety of the isolated RNA underwent reverse transcription, so expressed TCRB transcripts were sequenced. Reads from naive, central memory and regulatory T cell samples averaged about 3.3 million. Clones were sequenced by immunoSEQ multiplex PCR, and TCRdb holds only the in-frame ones, with some missing. The sample lists about 320,000 clones; 14% were seen once. This sample is part of a study of beta chain features in type 1 diabetes. General study results and limits: Among patients with Type 1 diabetes, TCRB CDR3s were moderately but significantly shorter in every one of the four CD4+ subsets.

Source material: central memory CD4+ T cells from blood. This clonotype originated in a young man in good health.

CDR3 nucleotides: TGTGCCAGCAGCAAGTCCGGGGATAGCAATCAGCCCCAGCATTTT. It translates to CASSKSGDSNQPQHF. The chain uses TRBV11-2 and TRBJ1-5; no clear D gene. Germline V lookup: CDR1 SGHAT, CDR2 FQNNGV. This CDR3 spans 15 amino acids. Between the trimmed V and J ends, which lost 5 bases and 0 bases, there was a span of 11 bases.